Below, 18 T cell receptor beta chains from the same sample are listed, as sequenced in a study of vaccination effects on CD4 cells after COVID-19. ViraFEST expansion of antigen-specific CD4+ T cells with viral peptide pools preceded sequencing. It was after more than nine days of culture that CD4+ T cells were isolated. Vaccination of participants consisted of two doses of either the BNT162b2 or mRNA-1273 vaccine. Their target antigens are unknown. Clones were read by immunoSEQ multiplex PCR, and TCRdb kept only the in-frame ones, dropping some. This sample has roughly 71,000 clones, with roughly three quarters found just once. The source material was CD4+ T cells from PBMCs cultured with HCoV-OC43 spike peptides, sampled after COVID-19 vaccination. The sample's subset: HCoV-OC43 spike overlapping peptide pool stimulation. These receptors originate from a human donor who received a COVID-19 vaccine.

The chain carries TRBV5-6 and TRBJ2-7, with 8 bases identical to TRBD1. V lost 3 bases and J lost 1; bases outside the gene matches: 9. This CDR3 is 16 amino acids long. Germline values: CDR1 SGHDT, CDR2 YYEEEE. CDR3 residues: CASSSYTRQGSYEQYV. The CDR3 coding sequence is TGTGCCAGCAGCTCCTATACCCGACAGGGGTCCTACGAGCAGTACGTC.

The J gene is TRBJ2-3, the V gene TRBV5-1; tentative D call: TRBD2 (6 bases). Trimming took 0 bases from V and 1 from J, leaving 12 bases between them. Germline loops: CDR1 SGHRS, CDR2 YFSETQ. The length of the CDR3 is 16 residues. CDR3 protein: CASSLVGSGGTDTQYF. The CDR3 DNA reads TGCGCCAGCAGCTTGGTGGGTTCGGGGGGCACAGATACGCAGTATTTT.

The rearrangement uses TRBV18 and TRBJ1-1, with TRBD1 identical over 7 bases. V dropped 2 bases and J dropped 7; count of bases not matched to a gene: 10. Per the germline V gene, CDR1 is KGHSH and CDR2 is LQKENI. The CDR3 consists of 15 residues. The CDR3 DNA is TGTGCCAGCTCACCATACACGACAGGGTATAGTGAAGCTTTCTTT. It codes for CASSPYTTGYSEAFF.

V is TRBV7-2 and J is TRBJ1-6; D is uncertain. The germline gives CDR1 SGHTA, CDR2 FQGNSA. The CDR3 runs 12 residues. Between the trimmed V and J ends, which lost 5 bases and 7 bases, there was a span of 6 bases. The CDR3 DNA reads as TGTGCCAGCAGCCTCATAAATTCACCCCTCCACTTT. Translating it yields CASSLINSPLHF.

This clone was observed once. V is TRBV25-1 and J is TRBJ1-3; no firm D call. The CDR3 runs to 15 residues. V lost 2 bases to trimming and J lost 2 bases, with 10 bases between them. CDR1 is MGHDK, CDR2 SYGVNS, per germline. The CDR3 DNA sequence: TGTGCCAGCAGTGAAAGACTCGGGACTGGAAACACCATATATTTT. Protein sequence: CASSERLGTGNTIYF. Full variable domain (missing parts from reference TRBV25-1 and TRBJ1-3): EADIYQTPRYLVIGTGKKITLECSQTMGHDKMYWYQQDPGMELHLIHYSYGVNSTEKGDLSSESTVSRIRTEHFPLTLESARPSHTSQYLCASSERLGTGNTIYFGEGSWLTVV.

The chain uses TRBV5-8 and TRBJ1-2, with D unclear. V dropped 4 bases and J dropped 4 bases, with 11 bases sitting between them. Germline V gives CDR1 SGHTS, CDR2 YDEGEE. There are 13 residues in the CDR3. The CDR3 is CASSPGRVYGYTF. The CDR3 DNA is TGTGCCAGCAGCCCCGGTAGGGTCTATGGCTACACCTTC.

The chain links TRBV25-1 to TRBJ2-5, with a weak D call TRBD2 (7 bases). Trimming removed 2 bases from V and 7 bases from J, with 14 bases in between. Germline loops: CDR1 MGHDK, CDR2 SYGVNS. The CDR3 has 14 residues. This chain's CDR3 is CASSEHREGGTQYF. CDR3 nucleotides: TGTGCCAGCAGTGAACACAGGGAGGGGGGGACCCAGTACTTC.

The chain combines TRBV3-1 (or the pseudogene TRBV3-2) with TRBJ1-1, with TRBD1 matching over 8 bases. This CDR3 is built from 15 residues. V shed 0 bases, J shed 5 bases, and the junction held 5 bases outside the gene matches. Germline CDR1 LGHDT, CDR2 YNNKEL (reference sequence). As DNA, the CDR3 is TGTGCCAGCAGCCAAGACAAACAGGGGGGGACTGAAGCTTTCTTT. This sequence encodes CASSQDKQGGTEAFF.

In nucleotides, the CDR3 is TGTGCCAGCAGCTTAGGGAGCGGGGGGGCCCTTGAGACCCAGTACTTC. Amino acids: CASSLGSGGALETQYF. This chain joins TRBV7-7 and TRBJ2-5, with 10 bases lining up with TRBD2. V lost 1 base to trimming and J lost 5 bases; unmatched junction nucleotides: 7. This CDR3 is built from 16 residues. Per the germline V gene, CDR1 is SSHAT and CDR2 is FNYEAQ (reference sequence).

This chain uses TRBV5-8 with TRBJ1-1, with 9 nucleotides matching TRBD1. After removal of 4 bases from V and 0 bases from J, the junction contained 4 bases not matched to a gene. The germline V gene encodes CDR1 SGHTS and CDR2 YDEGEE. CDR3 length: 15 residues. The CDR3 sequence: CASSGGTGMNTEAFF. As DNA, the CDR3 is TGTGCCAGCAGCGGGGGGACAGGGATGAACACTGAAGCTTTCTTT. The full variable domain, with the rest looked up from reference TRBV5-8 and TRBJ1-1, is EAGVTQSPTHLIKTRGQQATLRCSPISGHTSVYWYQQALGLGLQFLLWYDEGEERNRGNFPPRFSGRQFPNYSSELNVNALELEDSALYLCASSGGTGMNTEAFFGQGTRLTVV.

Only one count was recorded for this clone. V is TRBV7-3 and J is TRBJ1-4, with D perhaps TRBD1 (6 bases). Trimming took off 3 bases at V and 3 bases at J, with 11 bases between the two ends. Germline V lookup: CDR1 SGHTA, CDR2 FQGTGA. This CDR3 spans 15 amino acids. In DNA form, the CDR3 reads TGTGCCAGCAGCTTCACGGGGGGCCCTAATGAAAAACTGTTTTTT. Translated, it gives CASSFTGGPNEKLFF.

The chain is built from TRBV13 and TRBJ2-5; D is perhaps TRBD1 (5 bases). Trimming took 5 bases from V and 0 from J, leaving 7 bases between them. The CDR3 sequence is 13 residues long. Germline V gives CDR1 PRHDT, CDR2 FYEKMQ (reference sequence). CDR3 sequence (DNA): TGTGCCAGCAGCCGACAGTACCAAGAGACCCAGTACTTC. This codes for CASSRQYQETQYF.

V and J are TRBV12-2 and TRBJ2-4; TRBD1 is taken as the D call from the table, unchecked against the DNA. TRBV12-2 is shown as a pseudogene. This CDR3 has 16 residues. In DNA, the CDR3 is TGTGCAAGTCGCTTCGGACAGACGCGGGCCAAAAACATTCAGTACTTC. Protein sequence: CASRFGQTRAKNIQYF.

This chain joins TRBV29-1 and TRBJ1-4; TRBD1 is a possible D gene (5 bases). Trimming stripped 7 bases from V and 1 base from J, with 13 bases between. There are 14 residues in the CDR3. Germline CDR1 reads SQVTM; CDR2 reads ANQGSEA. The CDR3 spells CSASWGGTNEKLFF. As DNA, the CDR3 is TGCAGCGCCTCGTGGGGGGGAACTAATGAAAAACTGTTTTTT.

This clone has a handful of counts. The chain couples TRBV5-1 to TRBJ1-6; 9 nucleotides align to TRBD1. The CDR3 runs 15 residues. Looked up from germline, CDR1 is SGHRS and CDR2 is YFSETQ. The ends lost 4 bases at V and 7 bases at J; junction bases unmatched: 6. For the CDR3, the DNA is TGCGCCAGCAGCACCCGGACAGGGGACAATTCACCCCTCCACTTT. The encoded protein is CASSTRTGDNSPLHF.

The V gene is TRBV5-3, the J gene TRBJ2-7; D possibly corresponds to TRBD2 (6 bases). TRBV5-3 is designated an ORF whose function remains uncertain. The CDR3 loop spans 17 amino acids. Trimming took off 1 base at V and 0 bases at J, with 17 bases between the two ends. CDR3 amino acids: CARSLRAKRESSYEQYV. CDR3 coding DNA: TGTGCCAGAAGCTTGAGGGCTAAACGGGAGAGCTCCTACGAGCAGTACGTC.

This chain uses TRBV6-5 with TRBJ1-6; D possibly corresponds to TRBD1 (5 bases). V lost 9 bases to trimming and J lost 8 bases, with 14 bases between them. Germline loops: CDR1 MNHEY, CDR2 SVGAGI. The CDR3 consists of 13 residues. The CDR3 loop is CARARDAYSPLHF. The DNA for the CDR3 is TGTGCCAGGGCTCGGGACGCATATTCACCCCTCCACTTT.

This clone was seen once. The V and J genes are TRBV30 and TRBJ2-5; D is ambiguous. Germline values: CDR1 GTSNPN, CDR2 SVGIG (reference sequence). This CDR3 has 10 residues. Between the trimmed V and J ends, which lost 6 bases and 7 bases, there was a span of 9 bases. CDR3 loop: CACHIGTQYF. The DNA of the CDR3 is TGTGCCTGTCATATAGGGACCCAGTACTTC. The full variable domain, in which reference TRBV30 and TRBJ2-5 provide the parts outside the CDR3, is SQTIHQWPATLVQPVGSPLSLECTVEGTSNPNLYWYRQAAGRGLQLLFYSVGIGQISSEVPQNLSASRPQDRQFILSSKKLLLSDSGFYLCACHIGTQYFGPGTRLLVL.